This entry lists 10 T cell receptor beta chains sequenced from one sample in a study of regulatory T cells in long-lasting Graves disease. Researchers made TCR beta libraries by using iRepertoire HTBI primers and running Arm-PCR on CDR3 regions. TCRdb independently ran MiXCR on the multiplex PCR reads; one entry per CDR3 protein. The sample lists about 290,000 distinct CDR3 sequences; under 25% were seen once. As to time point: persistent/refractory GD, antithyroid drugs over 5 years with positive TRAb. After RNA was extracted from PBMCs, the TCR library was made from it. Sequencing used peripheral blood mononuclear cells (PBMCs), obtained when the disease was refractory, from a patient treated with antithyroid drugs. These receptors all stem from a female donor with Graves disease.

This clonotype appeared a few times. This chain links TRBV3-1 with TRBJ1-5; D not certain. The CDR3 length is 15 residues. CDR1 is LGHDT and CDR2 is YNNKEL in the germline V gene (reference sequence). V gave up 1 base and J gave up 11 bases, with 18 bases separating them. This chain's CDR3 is CASSQAVGQHHAQHF. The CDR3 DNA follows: TGTGCCAGCAGCCAAGCTGTTGGTCAGCATCACGCCCAGCATTTT.

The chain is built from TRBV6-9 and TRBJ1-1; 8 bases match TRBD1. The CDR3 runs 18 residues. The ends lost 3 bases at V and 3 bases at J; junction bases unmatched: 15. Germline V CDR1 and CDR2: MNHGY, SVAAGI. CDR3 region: CASSYAAGAGGRYTEAFF. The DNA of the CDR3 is TGTGCCAGCAGTTACGCTGCTGGGGCAGGGGGCAGGTACACTGAAGCTTTCTTT.

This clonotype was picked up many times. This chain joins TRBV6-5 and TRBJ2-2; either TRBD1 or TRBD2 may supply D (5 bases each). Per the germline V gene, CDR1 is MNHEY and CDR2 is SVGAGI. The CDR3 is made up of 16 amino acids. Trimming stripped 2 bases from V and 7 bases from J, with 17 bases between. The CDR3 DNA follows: TGTGCCAGCAGTTACGGCTTCGGGGCGGCGGGCGGGGAGCTGTTTTTT. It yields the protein CASSYGFGAAGGELFF.

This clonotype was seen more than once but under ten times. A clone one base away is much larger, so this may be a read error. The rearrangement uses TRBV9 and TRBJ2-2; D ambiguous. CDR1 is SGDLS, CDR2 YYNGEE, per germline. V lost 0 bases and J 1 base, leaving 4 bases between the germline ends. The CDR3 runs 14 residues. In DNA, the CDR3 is TGTGCCAGCAGCGTAGGACAGAACACCGGGGAGCTGTTTTTT. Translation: CASSVGQNTGELFF.

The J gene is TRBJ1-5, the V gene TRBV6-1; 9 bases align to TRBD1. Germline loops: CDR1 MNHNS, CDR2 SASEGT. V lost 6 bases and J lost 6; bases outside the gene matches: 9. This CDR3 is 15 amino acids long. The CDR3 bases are TGTGCCAGCAGCCCGACCGGACAGGGGACTCAGCCCCAGCATTTT. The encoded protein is CASSPTGQGTQPQHF.

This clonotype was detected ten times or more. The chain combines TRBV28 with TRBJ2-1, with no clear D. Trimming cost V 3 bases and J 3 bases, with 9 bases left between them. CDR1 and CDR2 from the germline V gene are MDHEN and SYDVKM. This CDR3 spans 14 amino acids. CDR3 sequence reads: CASSFGSSYNEQFF. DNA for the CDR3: TGTGCCAGCAGTTTTGGTAGCAGCTACAATGAGCAGTTCTTC.

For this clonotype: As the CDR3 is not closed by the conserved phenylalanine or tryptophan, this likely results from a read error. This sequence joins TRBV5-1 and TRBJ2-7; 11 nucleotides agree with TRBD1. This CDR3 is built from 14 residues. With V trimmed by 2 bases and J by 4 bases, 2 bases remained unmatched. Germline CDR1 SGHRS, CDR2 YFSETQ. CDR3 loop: CASSFGTGGYEQYL. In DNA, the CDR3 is TGCGCCAGCAGCTTCGGGACAGGGGGGTACGAGCAGTACCTC.

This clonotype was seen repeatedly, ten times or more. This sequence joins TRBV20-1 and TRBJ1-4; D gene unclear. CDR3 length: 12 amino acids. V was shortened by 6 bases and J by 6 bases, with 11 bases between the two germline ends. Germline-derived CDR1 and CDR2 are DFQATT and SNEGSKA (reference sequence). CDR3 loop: CSAQSPYEKLFF. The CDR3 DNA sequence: TGCAGTGCGCAAAGCCCGTATGAAAAACTGTTTTTT.

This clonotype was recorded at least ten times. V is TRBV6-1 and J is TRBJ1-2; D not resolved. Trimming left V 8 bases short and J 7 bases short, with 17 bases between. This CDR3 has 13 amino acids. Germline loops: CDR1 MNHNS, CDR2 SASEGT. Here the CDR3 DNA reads TGTGCCAGCTATGGCAGGCGCTACCGTGGCTACACCTTC. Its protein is CASYGRRYRGYTF.

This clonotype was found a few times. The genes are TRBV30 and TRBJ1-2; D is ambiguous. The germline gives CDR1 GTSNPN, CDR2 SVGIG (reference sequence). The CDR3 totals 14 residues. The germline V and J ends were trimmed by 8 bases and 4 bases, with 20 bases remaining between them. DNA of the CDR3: TGTGCCCACACCGCGACGACACTGAGCTATGGCTACACCTTC. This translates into CAHTATTLSYGYTF.